This is a list of T cell receptor beta chains from one sample in a study of OX40 agonist ivuxolimab in advanced cancers. Profiled with immunoSEQ multiplex PCR; TCRdb holds only in-frame clones, not every one. The sample lists more than 65,000 clones, approximately 90% occurring once. This material consisted of CD4+ or CD8+ T cells sorted from blood, taken in a trial of the OX40 agonist ivuxolimab. Source of these receptors: an adult with an advanced solid tumor such as melanoma, head and neck, liver or kidney cancer. The CDR3 runs from the conserved cysteine through the conserved F or W.

v_gene: TRBV7-9; CDR3aa: CASSSPSGGQGDAFF
v_gene: TRBV7-3; CDR3aa: CASSLHGGATYEQYF
v_gene: TRBV19; CDR3aa: CASSDPADKRAQHF
v_gene: TRBV2; CDR3aa: CASVLLPNEKLFF
v_gene: TRBV15; CDR3aa: CATSSPGRAHNEQFF
v_gene: TRBV9; CDR3aa: CASSVMTSGANEQFF
v_gene: TRBV28; CDR3aa: CASSLGLGVARNYGYTF
v_gene: TRBV19; CDR3aa: CASSTHPSGRWGGELFF
v_gene: TRBV18; CDR3aa: CASSQGTDEKLFF
v_gene: TRBV28; CDR3aa: CASRAGGNRVEQYF
v_gene: TRBV19; CDR3aa: CASSMGGRRAKNIQYF
v_gene: TRBV5-6; CDR3aa: CASSLGYKASGNTIYF
v_gene: TRBV5-4; CDR3aa: CASSFGTSGRRETQYF
v_gene: TRBV25-1; CDR3aa: CASSEPGLAGVDEQFF
v_gene: TRBV4-2; CDR3aa: CASSPRTGGLPGNTIYF
v_gene: TRBV6-5; CDR3aa: CASSREKDSEQYF
v_gene: TRBV10-2; CDR3aa: CASSGAPTGGRETEAFF
v_gene: TRBV29-1; CDR3aa: CSGKRGLNTDTQYF
v_gene: TRBV6-5; CDR3aa: CASSSLQGAGQPQHF
v_gene: TRBV11-3; CDR3aa: CASSLDRETQYF
v_gene: TRBV5-8; CDR3aa: CASSSFRGLGNTEAFF
v_gene: TRBV5-1; CDR3aa: CASSMLGGWETQYF
v_gene: TRBV7-7; CDR3aa: CASSLVAGGYNEQFF
v_gene: TRBV6-4; CDR3aa: CASSDSPGDTSNYGYTF
v_gene: TRBV13; CDR3aa: CASSLWRGTEAFF
v_gene: TRBV19; CDR3aa: CASSTTGGGGYTF
v_gene: TRBV11-2; CDR3aa: CASSPLTGLPNYGYTF
v_gene: TRBV28; CDR3aa: CASSLPMGRTGELFF
v_gene: TRBV28; CDR3aa: CASSSPGQGDQPQHF
v_gene: TRBV19; CDR3aa: CASSKQGAMGETQYF
v_gene: TRBV6-1; CDR3aa: CASSGAWDREQYF
v_gene: TRBV15; CDR3aa: CATSGRGAKEETQYF
v_gene: TRBV28; CDR3aa: CASSLGLAVLSYEQYF
v_gene: TRBV11-3; CDR3aa: CASSRRTGPNTGELFF
v_gene: TRBV19; CDR3aa: CASSIGLGANVLTF
v_gene: TRBV5-1; CDR3aa: CASSGDPGANTEAFF
v_gene: TRBV28; CDR3aa: CASSGKGAQDQPQHF
v_gene: TRBV5-1; CDR3aa: CASSFTGDTEAFF
v_gene: TRBV11-2; CDR3aa: CASSHPWGTDTQYF